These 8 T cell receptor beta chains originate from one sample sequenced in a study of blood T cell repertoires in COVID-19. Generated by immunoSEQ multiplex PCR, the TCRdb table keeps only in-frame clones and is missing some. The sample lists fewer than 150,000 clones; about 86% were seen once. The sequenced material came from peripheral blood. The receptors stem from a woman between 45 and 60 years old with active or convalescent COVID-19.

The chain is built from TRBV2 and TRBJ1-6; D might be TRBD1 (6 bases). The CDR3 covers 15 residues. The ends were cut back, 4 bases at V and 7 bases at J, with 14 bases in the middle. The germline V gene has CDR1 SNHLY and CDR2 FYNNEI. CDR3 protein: CASSASTGQNSPLHF. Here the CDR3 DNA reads TGTGCCAGCAGTGCATCTACCGGACAGAATTCACCCCTCCACTTT.

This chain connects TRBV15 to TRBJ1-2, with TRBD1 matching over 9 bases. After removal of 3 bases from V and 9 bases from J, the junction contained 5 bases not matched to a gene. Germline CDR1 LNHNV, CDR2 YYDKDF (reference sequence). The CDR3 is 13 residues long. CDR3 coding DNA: TGTGCCACCAGCAGGGATGGACAGGGGAGCTACACCTTC. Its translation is CATSRDGQGSYTF. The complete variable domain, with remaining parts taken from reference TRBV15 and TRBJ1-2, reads DAMVIQNPRYQVTQFGKPVTLSCSQTLNHNVMYWYQQKSSQAPKLLFHYYDKDFNNEADTPDNFQSRRPNTSFCFLDIRSPGLGDTAMYLCATSRDGQGSYTFGSGTRLTVV.

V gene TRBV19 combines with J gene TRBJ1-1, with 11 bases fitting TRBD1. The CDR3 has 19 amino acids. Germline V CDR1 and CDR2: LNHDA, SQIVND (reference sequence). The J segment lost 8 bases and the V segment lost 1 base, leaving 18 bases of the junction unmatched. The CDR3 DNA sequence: TGTGCCAGTAGTATAGTAGGACAGGGGGCGCGAGGATGGGTGGAAGAAGCTTTCTTT. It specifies CASSIVGQGARGWVEEAFF. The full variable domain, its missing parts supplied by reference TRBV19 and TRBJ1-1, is DGGITQSPKYLFRKEGQNVTLSCEQNLNHDAMYWYRQDPGQGLRLIYYSQIVNDFQKGDIAEGYSVSREKKESFPLTVTSAQKNPTAFYLCASSIVGQGARGWVEEAFFGQGTRLTVV.

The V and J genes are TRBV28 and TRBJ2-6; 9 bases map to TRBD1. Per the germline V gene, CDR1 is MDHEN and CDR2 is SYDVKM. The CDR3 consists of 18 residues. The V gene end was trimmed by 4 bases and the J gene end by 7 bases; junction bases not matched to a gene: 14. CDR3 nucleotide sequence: TGTGCCAGCAGTTACCAATCCGGGACAGGGAGCGCCGCCAACGTCCTGACTTTC. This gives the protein CASSYQSGTGSAANVLTF.

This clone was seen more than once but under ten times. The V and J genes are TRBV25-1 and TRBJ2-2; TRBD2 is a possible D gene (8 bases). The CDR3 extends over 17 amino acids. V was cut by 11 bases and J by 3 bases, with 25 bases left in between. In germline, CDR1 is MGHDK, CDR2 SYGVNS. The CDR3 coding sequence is TGTGCCCGCTCTTCCCGGGAGGGGGCGAGGGACACCGGGGAGCTGTTTTTT. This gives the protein CARSSREGARDTGELFF.

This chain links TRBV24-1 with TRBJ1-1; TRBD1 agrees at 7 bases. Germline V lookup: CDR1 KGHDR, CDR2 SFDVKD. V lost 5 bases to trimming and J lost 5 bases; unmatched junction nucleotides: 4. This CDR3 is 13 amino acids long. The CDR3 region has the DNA TGTGCCACCAGTGGCTCCAGGGGGACTGAAGCTTTCTTT. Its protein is CATSGSRGTEAFF.

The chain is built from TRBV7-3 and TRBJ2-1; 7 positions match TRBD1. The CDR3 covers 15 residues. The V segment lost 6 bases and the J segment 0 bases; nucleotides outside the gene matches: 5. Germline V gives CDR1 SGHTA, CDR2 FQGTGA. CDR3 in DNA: TGTGCCAGCAGTCCGACAGGGATCTCCTACAATGAGCAGTTCTTC. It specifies CASSPTGISYNEQFF.

CDR3: CASSARGVTSGRETDTQYF. CDR3 nucleotides: TGTGCCAGCAGCGCGCGGGGAGTGACTAGCGGGAGAGAGACAGATACGCAGTATTTT. V gene TRBV7-9 combines with J gene TRBJ2-3; 12 bases match TRBD2. The CDR3 is made up of 19 amino acids. Unmatched junction bases numbered 15, after V lost 5 bases and J lost 3 bases. The germline V gene encodes CDR1 SEHNR and CDR2 FQNEAQ (reference sequence).